A single sample gave rise to the 6 T cell receptor beta chains below, sequenced in a study of blood T cell repertoires in COVID-19. Profiling relied on immunoSEQ multiplex PCR, and the TCRdb table lists in-frame clones only, not all of them. The sample has 250,000 to 300,000 clones; about 87% are singletons. The sample consisted of peripheral blood. Every receptor here comes from a middle-aged woman who had recovered from COVID-19.

The chain joins TRBV11-2 to TRBJ1-2; TRBD1 might be the D (5 bases). The CDR3 length is 14 residues. The germline gives CDR1 SGHAT, CDR2 FQNNGV. Trimming stripped 1 base from V and 2 bases from J, with 8 bases between. The CDR3 DNA follows: TGTGCCAGCAGCTTAGGCGACAGCAACTATGGCTACACCTTC. Amino acid sequence: CASSLGDSNYGYTF.

This clone has a single count. J is TRBJ2-1 and V is TRBV29-1; TRBD2 might be the D (5 bases). V was cut by 6 bases and J by 8 bases, with 14 bases left in between. CDR1 SQVTM and CDR2 ANQGSEA come from the germline V gene. The length of the CDR3 is 12 residues. The CDR3 DNA sequence: TGCAGCGTCGTACTAGGCTCGCATGAGCAGTTCTTC. As protein: CSVVLGSHEQFF.

V is TRBV11-3 and J is TRBJ2-1, with D hard to call. Germline V gives CDR1 SGHNT, CDR2 YENEEA. Deletions cut 1 base from V and 2 bases from J, with 9 bases between. The CDR3 runs to 15 residues. In nucleotides, the CDR3 is TGTGCCAGCAGCTTAGTAGCCAGTCCCTACAATGAGCAGTTCTTC. The encoded protein is CASSLVASPYNEQFF.

The chain links TRBV5-1 to TRBJ2-6, with D possibly TRBD2 on 5 matching bases. This CDR3 region has 13 residues. V lost 3 bases and J lost 7, with 8 bases in between. Germline loops: CDR1 SGHRS, CDR2 YFSETQ. CDR3: CASSYEGANVLTF. The CDR3 nucleotides are TGCGCCAGCAGCTATGAGGGCGCCAACGTCCTGACTTTC.

J is TRBJ2-3 and V is TRBV27, with 10 bases lining up with TRBD2. Germline V lookup: CDR1 MNHEY, CDR2 SMNVEV (reference sequence). Germline trimming cut 0 bases from V and 2 bases from J; bases unmatched to any gene: 11. The CDR3 contains 19 residues. CDR3 nucleotide sequence: TGTGCCAGCAGTTTATCGTGGAGCGGGGGGGCCAGGCCCACAGATACGCAGTATTTT. It codes for CASSLSWSGGARPTDTQYF.

About this clone itself: Different DNA sequences within this sample yield the same CDR3. V and J are TRBV5-4 and TRBJ2-6; no clear D. The germline V gene encodes CDR1 SGHNT and CDR2 YYREEE (reference sequence). The germline V and J ends were trimmed by 1 base and 0 bases, with 5 bases remaining between them. The CDR3 runs 15 residues. The CDR3 spells CASSLSGSGANVLTF. In DNA, the CDR3 is TGTGCCAGCAGCTTGTCGGGCTCTGGGGCCAACGTCCTGACTTTC.